These T cell receptor beta chains were read from a single sample in a study of metastatic and nonmetastatic thyroid tumors. TCRdb re-clonotyped the PCR reads via MiXCR. This sample has fewer than 35,000 clones, with roughly 29% found just once. Sequences were obtained from blood. These TCRs come from a female donor with papillary thyroid cancer or a benign thyroid nodule (not recorded which). Some clones in this sample may be carry-over from other donors' samples. Both conserved end residues are part of each CDR3. The D gene is left open where the match is weak. Clone size is stated in some rows and not others, as once, few, many or a class when expanded.

>TRBD1|many|TRBJ1-2|TRBV27
TGTGCCAGCAGTCCTGGGACAGACTATGGCTACACCTTC
CASSPGTDYGYTF
>TRBD1|.|TRBJ1-2|TRBV5-1
TGCGCCAGCAGCTTGGAGGGACAGGACTATGGCTACACCTTC
CASSLEGQDYGYTF
>.|many|TRBJ1-4|TRBV12-3/TRBV12-4
TGTGCCAGCAGTTTACGCAGAAATGAAAAACTGTTTTTT
CASSLRRNEKLFF
>.|.|TRBJ2-7|TRBV6-1
TGTGCCAGCAGTTTTTACGGAGCCTACGAGCAGTACTTC
CASSFYGAYEQYF
>.|.|TRBJ2-2|TRBV4-1
TGCGCCAGCAGCCAAGATCAGTTGTTGCTGAACACCGGGGAGCTGTTTTTT
CASSQDQLLLNTGELFF
>.|medium-sized|TRBJ2-5|TRBV6-2/TRBV6-3
TGTGCCAGCAGCTCGATTACAGGGGAGGGGGAGACCCAGTACTTC
CASSSITGEGETQYF
>.|few|TRBJ1-5|TRBV12-3/TRBV12-4
TGTGCCAGCACCATTTGGGGGCGAGGTAATCAGCCCCAGCATTTT
CASTIWGRGNQPQHF
>.|many|TRBJ2-2|TRBV11-3
TGTGCCAGCAGCTTTGGCGGTAACACCGGGGAGCTGTTTTTT
CASSFGGNTGELFF
>TRBD1|few|TRBJ1-2|TRBV28
TGTGCCAGCAGTTTATATACAGGGGACTATGGCTACACCTTC
CASSLYTGDYGYTF
>TRBD2|.|TRBJ2-7|TRBV20-1
TGCAGTGCTAGAGAACCCCGCGGGAGAACAAGGGCCTACGAGCAGTACTTC
CSAREPRGRTRAYEQYF
>TRBD1|medium-sized|TRBJ1-6|TRBV5-1
TGCGCCAGCAGCTTGGTATTGGGGACAGGGCTTTCACCCCTCCACTTT
CASSLVLGTGLSPLHF
>TRBD1|.|TRBJ1-2|TRBV3-1
TGTGCCAGCAGCCAAGACCGGGACAGGGGAAGGGACTATGGCTACACCTTC
CASSQDRDRGRDYGYTF
>.|.|TRBJ1-2|TRBV5-1
TGCGCCAGCAGCCCGGGGGACTATCAGGGTATGACTAGAGGCTACACCTTC
CASSPGDYQGMTRGYTF
>.|.|TRBJ1-5|TRBV6-1
TGTGCGTGGGGTGTGAATCAGCCCCAGCATTTT
CAWGVNQPQHF
>TRBD1|many|TRBJ2-2|TRBV24-1
TGTGCCACCAGTGACCTTGCAGGGGGAGACACCGGGGAGCTGTTTTTT
CATSDLAGGDTGELFF
>.|.|TRBJ2-2|TRBV9
TGTGCCAGCAGCGTAGAGGGTTACGGCCCGAACACCGGGGAGCTGTTTTTT
CASSVEGYGPNTGELFF
>TRBD2|once|TRBJ2-7|TRBV5-1
TGCGCCAGCAGCTTGTACCGTAGCGGGAGGGCCCGTGAGCAGTACTTC
CASSLYRSGRAREQYF
>TRBD1|few|TRBJ2-7|TRBV28
TGTGCCAGCAGTTCAGGACAGGGGTATTCCTACGAGCAGTACTTC
CASSSGQGYSYEQYF
>TRBD1|.|TRBJ2-3|TRBV2
TGTGCCAGCGGACAGGATAGCACAGATACGCAGTATTTT
CASGQDSTDTQYF
>TRBD2|.|TRBJ2-7|TRBV20-1
TGCAGTGCTAGAGATTGGGAGCGGGAGCGGTACGAGCAGTACTTC
CSARDWERERYEQYF
>TRBD2|.|TRBJ2-1|TRBV28
TGTGCCAGCAGTCCAGGGGTGGTTTCTAGCGGGAGCAATGAGCAGTTCTTC
CASSPGVVSSGSNEQFF
>.|.|TRBJ2-2|TRBV7-8
TGTGCCAGCACCCACGGACTGAACACCGGGGAGCTGTTTTTT
CASTHGLNTGELFF
>.|.|TRBJ2-7|TRBV6-4
TGTGCCAGCAGTGACGGGCCCGACACCGGGGAGCTGTACTTC
CASSDGPDTGELYF
>TRBD1|few|TRBJ2-2|TRBV27
TGTGCCATCAGCCCCGGGACAGGGGAGGCCGGGGAGCTGTTTTTT
CAISPGTGEAGELFF
>.|many|TRBJ1-5|TRBV13
TGTGCCAGCAGCTCCTCCCCGGGGCCCCAGCATTTT
CASSSSPGPQHF
>.|.|TRBJ1-1|TRBV4-2
TGTGCCAGCAGCCGTAGAGCTGGGGGGGGGAAAGACACTGAAGCTTTCTTT
CASSRRAGGGKDTEAFF
>TRBD2|.|TRBJ2-7|TRBV20-1
TGCAGTGGGTCACGGGAGGACATCACCTACGAGCAGTACTTC
CSGSREDITYEQYF